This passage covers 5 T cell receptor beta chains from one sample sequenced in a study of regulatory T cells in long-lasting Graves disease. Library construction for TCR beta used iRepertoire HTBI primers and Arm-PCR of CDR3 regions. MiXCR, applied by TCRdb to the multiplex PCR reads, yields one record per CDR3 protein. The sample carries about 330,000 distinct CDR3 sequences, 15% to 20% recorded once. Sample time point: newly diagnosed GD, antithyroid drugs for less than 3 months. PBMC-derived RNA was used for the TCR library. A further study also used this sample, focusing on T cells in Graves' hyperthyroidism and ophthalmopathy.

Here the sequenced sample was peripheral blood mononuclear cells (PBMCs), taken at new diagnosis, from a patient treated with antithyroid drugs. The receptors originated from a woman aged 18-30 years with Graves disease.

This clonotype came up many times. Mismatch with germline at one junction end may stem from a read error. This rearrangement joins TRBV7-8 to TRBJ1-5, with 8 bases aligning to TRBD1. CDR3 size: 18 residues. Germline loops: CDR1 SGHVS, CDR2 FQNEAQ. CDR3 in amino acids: CTSSLVSAGGRSNQPQHF. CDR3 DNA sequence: TGTACCAGCAGCTTAGTGTCGGCAGGGGGCAGGAGCAATCAGCCCCAGCATTTT.

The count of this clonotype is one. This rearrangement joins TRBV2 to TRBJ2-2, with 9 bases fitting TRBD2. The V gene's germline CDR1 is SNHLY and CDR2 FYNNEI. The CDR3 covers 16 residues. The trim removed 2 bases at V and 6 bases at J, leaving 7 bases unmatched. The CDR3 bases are TGTGCCAGCAGTGAAATGGTAGCGGGAGCGGCCGGGGAGCTGTTTTTT. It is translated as CASSEMVAGAAGELFF.

This chain's CDR3 is CSAVGNTIYF. The CDR3 coding sequence is TGCAGTGCTGTCGGAAACACCATATATTTT. This sequence joins TRBV20-1 and TRBJ1-3; D is uncertain. Germline assignment: CDR1 DFQATT and CDR2 SNEGSKA (reference sequence). The CDR3 length is 10 residues. The V gene lost 5 bases and the J gene lost 4 bases, with 3 bases spanning the gap.

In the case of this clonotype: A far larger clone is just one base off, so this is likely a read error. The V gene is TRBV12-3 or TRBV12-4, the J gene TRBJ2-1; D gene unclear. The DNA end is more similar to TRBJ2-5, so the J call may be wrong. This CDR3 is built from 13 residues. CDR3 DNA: TGTGCCAGCGGTAACCGGAGACAAGAGACCCAGTACTTC. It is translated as CASGNRRQETQYF.

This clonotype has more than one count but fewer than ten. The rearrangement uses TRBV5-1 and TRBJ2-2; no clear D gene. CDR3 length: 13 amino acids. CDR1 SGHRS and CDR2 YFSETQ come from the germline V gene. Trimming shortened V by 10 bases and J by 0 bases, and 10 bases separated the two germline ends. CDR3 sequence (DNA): TGCGCCTGCGGCCCGGCGAACACCGGGGAGCTGTTTTTT. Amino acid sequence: CACGPANTGELFF. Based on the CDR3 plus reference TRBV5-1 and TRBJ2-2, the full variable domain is KAGVTQTPRYLIKTRGQQVTLSCSPISGHRSVSWYQQTPGQGLQFLFEYFSETQRNKGNFPGRFSGRQFSNSRSEMNVSTLELGDSALYLCACGPANTGELFFGEGSRLTVL.